One T cell receptor (beta chain) is described in this entry. Researchers made TCR beta libraries by using iRepertoire HTBI primers and running Arm-PCR on CDR3 regions. TCRdb recomputed calls from the multiplex PCR reads with MiXCR, one row per CDR3 protein. This sample has about 210,000 distinct CDR3 sequences, with 15% to 20% found just once. The sample belongs to a study of regulatory T cells in long-lasting Graves disease. Time point specified: newly diagnosed GD, antithyroid drugs for less than 3 months. PBMCs were the source of the RNA used for TCR sequencing. The germline V and J ends were trimmed by 3 bases and 6 bases, with 18 bases remaining between them. The germline CDR1 and CDR2 sequences are MNHEY and SMNVEV (reference sequence). The CDR3 extends over 16 amino acids. This same sample was also part of a study on T cells in Graves' hyperthyroidism and ophthalmopathy.

The sample consisted of peripheral blood mononuclear cells (PBMCs), taken at new diagnosis, from a patient treated with antithyroid drugs. The chain has TRBV27 and TRBJ1-5, with D uncertain. The clonotype originates from a woman in her thirties with Graves disease. In DNA form, the CDR3 reads TGTGCCAGCAGTTTCTCGGCCCCAGAGCGCGGTCAGCCCCAGCATTTT. This encodes CASSFSAPERGQPQHF.